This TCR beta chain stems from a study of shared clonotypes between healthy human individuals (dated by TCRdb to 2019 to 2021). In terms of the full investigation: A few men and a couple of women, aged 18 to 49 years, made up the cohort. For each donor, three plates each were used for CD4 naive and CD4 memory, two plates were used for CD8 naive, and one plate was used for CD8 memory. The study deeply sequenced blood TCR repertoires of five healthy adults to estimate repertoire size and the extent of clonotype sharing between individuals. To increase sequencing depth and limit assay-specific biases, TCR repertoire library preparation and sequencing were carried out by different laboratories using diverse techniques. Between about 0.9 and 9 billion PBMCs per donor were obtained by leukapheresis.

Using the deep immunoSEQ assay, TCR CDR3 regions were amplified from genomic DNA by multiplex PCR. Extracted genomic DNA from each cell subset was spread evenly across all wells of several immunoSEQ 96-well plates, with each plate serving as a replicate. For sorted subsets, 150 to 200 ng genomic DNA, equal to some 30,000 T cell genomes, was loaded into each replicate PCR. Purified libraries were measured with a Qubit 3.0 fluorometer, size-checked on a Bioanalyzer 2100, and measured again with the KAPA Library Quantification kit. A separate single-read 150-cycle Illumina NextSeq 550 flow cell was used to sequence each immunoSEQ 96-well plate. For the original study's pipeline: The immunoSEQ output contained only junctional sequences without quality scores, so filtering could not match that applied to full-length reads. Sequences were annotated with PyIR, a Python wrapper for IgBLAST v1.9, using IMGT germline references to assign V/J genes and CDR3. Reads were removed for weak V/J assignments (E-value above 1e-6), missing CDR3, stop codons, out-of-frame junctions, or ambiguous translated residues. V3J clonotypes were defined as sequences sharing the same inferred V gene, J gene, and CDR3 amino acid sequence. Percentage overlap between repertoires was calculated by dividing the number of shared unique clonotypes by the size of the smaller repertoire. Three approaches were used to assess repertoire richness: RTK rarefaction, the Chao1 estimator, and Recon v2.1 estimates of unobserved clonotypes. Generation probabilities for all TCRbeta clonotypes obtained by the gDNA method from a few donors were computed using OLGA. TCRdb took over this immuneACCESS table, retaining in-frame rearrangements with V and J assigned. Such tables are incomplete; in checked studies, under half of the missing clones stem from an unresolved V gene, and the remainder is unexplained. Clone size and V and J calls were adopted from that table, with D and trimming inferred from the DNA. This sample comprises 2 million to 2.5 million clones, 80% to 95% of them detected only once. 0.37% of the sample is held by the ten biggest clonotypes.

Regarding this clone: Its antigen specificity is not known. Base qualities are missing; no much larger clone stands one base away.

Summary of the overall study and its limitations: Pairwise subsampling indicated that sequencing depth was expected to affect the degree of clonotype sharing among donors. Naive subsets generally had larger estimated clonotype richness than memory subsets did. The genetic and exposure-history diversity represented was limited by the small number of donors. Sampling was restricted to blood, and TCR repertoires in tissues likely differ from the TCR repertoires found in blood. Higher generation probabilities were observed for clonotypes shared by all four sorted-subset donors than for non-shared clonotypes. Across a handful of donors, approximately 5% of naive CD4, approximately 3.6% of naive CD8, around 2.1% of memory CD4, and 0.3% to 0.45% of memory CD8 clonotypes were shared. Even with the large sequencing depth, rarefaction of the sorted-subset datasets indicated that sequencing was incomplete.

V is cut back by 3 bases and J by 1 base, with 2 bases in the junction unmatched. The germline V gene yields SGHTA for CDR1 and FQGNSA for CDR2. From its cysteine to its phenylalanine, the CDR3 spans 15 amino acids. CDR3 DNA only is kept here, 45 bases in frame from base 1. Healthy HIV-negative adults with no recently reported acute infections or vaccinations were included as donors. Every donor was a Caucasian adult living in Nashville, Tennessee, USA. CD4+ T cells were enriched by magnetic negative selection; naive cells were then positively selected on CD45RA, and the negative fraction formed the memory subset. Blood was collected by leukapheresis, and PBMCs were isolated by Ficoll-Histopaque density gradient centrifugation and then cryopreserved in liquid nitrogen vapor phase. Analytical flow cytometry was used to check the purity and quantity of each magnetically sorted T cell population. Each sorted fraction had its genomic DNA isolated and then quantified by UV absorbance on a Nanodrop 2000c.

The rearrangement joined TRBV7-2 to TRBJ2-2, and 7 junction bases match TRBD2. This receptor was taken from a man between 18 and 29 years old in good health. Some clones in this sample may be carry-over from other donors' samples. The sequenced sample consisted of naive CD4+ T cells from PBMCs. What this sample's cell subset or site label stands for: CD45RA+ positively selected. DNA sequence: TGTGCCAGCAGCTTTAAGCGGGAGAACACCGGGGAGCTGTTTTTT. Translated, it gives CASSFKRENTGELFF. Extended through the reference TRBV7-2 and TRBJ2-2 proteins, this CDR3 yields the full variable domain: GAGVSQSPSNKVTEKGKDVELRCDPISGHTALYWYRQSLGQGLEFLIYFQGNSAPDKSGLPSDRFSAERTGGSVSTLTIQRTQQEDSAVYLCASSFKRENTGELFFGEGSRLTVL.